The source of this T cell receptor beta chain is a study of T cells expressing NK-cell markers. Across the study: Repertoire data for TCR beta were derived from sorted T cells (CD3+CD56+NKG2C+, CD3+CD56+NKG2C- and CD3+CD56-NKG2C+). Seven donors tested HCMV-seropositive and one tested seronegative among the eight sequenced.

As the method of synthesis, 5'RACE template switching with UMIs yielded TCR beta cDNA. TCRdb re-called the 5' RACE reads; every CDR3 protein appears as one record, without DNA. The table lists about 150,000 distinct CDR3 sequences, with around a third in the top ten. This CDR3 has 15 amino acids. Germline loops: CDR1 SGHAT, CDR2 FQNNGV. The rearrangement joins TRBV11-2 to TRBJ1-2; TCRdb proposes TRBD1, but this gene call is untestable without DNA. The TCR was taken from a woman aged 45-65 years in good health. What was sequenced was blood T cells: a sorted CD56 or NKG2C T cell subset, CD4+ or CD8+ T cells, or bulk PBMC T cells (not recorded which). The CDR3 sequence is CASSTQTASSYGYTF. The entire variable domain, with the rest obtained from reference TRBV11-2 and TRBJ1-2, is as follows: EAGVAQSPRYKIIEKRQSVAFWCNPISGHATLYWYQQILGQGPKLLIQFQNNGVVDDSQLPKDRFSAERLKGVDSTLKIQPAKLEDSAVYLCASSTQTASSYGYTFGSGTRLTVV.